These 25 T cell receptor beta chains came from one sample sequenced in a study of blood T cell repertoires in COVID-19. Measured with immunoSEQ multiplex PCR; TCRdb has only the in-frame clones, and not every one. The sample consists of more than 40,000 clones, about 85% of them appearing once. Sequencing was done on a sample of peripheral blood. Receptors originate from a man aged 55 to 70 with acute or convalescent COVID-19.

This clone was counted a single time. V is TRBV3-1 (or the pseudogene TRBV3-2) and J is TRBJ1-1; 12 positions agree with TRBD1. Trimming removed 6 bases from V and 3 bases from J; junction bases left unmatched: 8. CDR3 length: 16 amino acids. Germline-derived CDR1 and CDR2 are LGHDT and YNNKEL (reference sequence). As DNA, the CDR3 is TGTGCCAGCAGGAACCGGGACAGGGGGCTGGACACTGAAGCTTTCTTT. Translating gives CASRNRDRGLDTEAFF.

This rearrangement joins TRBV30 to TRBJ1-5; weak D call: TRBD1 (6 bases). The CDR3 runs 13 residues. V was pared by 8 bases and J by 7 bases, with 18 bases between. Germline V CDR1 and CDR2: GTSNPN, SVGIG (reference sequence). The CDR3 region has the DNA TGTGCCGGATCCTCAGGGGCGGGCCAGCCCCAGCATTTT. Its protein product is CAGSSGAGQPQHF.

The chain is built from TRBV28 and TRBJ2-5; weak D call: TRBD2 (7 bases). Deletions cut 4 bases from V and 5 bases from J, with 11 bases between. CDR1 and CDR2 from the germline V gene are MDHEN and SYDVKM. The CDR3 sequence is 13 residues long. CDR3 residues: CASSWGGGETQYF. Here the CDR3 DNA reads TGTGCCAGCAGTTGGGGAGGGGGGGAGACCCAGTACTTC.

This chain uses TRBV30 with TRBJ1-5; 7 positions agree with TRBD1. Per the germline V gene, CDR1 is GTSNPN and CDR2 is SVGIG (reference sequence). With 3 bases clipped from V and 3 bases from J, the junction kept 8 bases outside the gene matches. The CDR3 has 15 amino acids. DNA of the CDR3: TGTGCCTGGAGCTCCGCAGGGGGGTTCAATCAGCCCCAGCATTTT. Encoded protein: CAWSSAGGFNQPQHF.

The chain joins TRBV5-8 to TRBJ1-5; 7 nucleotides line up with TRBD1. With 6 bases clipped from V and 3 bases from J, the junction kept 15 bases outside the gene matches. The CDR3 totals 17 residues. Germline V CDR1 and CDR2: SGHTS, YDEGEE. CDR3 DNA: TGTGCCAGCACTCCAGGGACAGACCCTAGCCCCAATCAGCCCCAGCATTTT. Residues: CASTPGTDPSPNQPQHF.

This clone occurred once. The chain joins TRBV7-9 to TRBJ1-2; D remains unclear. V lost 2 bases and J lost 8, with 12 bases in between. The CDR3 is made up of 13 amino acids. From germline, CDR1 is SEHNR and CDR2 FQNEAQ (reference sequence). The CDR3 DNA sequence: TGTGCCAGCAGCTTATCACCGGGAGGGGGCTACACCTTC. This sequence encodes CASSLSPGGGYTF.

This chain connects TRBV3-1 (or the pseudogene TRBV3-2) to TRBJ1-6; 9 nucleotides align to TRBD1. CDR1 and CDR2 from the germline V gene are LGHDT and YNNKEL (reference sequence). CDR3 size: 16 residues. Trimming cost V 5 bases and J 0 bases; bases outside gene matches: 2. This CDR3 is CASSKGQGSYNSPLHF. In DNA form, the CDR3 reads TGTGCCAGCAGCAAGGGACAGGGCTCCTATAATTCACCCCTCCACTTT.

The chain employs TRBV4-3 and TRBJ1-4, with D possibly matching TRBD1 (6 bases). CDR3 length: 15 amino acids. Trimming cost V 2 bases and J 1 base, with 8 bases left between them. Germline V gives CDR1 LGHNA, CDR2 YSLEER. CDR3: CASSQTGQTNEKLFF. CDR3 nucleotides: TGCGCCAGCAGCCAAACAGGGCAAACTAATGAAAAACTGTTTTTT.

The V and J genes are TRBV5-4 and TRBJ1-5; TRBD1 matches at 8 bases. The ends lost 0 bases at V and 6 bases at J; junction bases unmatched: 5. The CDR3 has 15 amino acids. Germline CDR1 and CDR2: SGHNT and YYREEE (reference sequence). The CDR3 loop is CASSLDGQGAQPQHF. DNA of the CDR3: TGTGCCAGCAGCTTGGATGGACAGGGTGCTCAGCCCCAGCATTTT.

This clone has just one count. V is TRBV11-2 and J is TRBJ1-3, with unresolved D. Germline V gene sequence: CDR1 SGHAT, CDR2 FQNNGV. This CDR3 region has 17 residues. Trimming removed 5 bases at V and 0 bases at J, with 17 bases between. The CDR3 DNA reads as TGTGCCAGCAGCCCTCGTCCCGAACGGGTCTCTGGAAACACCATATATTTT. It translates to CASSPRPERVSGNTIYF.

V and J are TRBV6-5 and TRBJ1-3, with D perhaps matching TRBD1 (5 bases). The CDR3 length is 14 residues. With 2 bases removed from V and 2 bases from J, the gap between germline ends came to 7 bases. Looked up from germline, CDR1 is MNHEY and CDR2 is SVGAGI. The CDR3 loop reads CASSYGGTGNTIYF. CDR3 coding DNA: TGTGCCAGCAGTTACGGGGGGACTGGAAACACCATATATTTT.

This clone occurred once. The chain is built from TRBV24-1 and TRBJ2-2; TRBD1 matches 7 bases. This CDR3 region has 17 residues. The V segment lost 0 bases and the J segment 2 bases; nucleotides outside the gene matches: 5. Looked up from germline, CDR1 is KGHDR and CDR2 is SFDVKD. Written as DNA, the CDR3 is TGTGCCACCAGTGATTTGCCGGGACAGTTAAACACCGGGGAGCTGTTTTTT. Translated: CATSDLPGQLNTGELFF.

The chain recombines TRBV18 with TRBJ2-7, with D tentatively TRBD2 (6 bases). Trimming cost V 0 bases and J 6 bases, with 9 bases left between them. The CDR3 runs to 13 residues. CDR1 and CDR2 from the germline V gene are KGHSH and LQKENI. The CDR3 region is CASSPPGGREQYF. The CDR3 bases are TGTGCCAGCTCACCACCAGGAGGGCGCGAGCAGTACTTC. Combining the CDR3 with reference TRBV18 and TRBJ2-7 gives the whole variable domain NAGVMQNPRHLVRRRGQEARLRCSPMKGHSHVYWYRQLPEEGLKFMVYLQKENIIDESGMPKERFSAEFPKEGPSILRIQQVVRGDSAAYFCASSPPGGREQYFGPGTRLTVT.

This clone has only one observation. This chain links TRBV30 with TRBJ2-7; TRBD1 matches at 10 bases. The CDR3 runs 15 residues. CDR1 and CDR2 from the germline V gene are GTSNPN and SVGIG (reference sequence). With V trimmed by 4 bases and J by 1 base, 7 bases remained unmatched. CDR3: CAWMEPGQGSYEQYF. The DNA of the CDR3 is TGTGCCTGGATGGAACCGGGACAGGGGTCCTACGAGCAGTACTTC.

V gene TRBV5-1 combines with J gene TRBJ1-4, with 10 bases matching TRBD1. Germline CDR1 reads SGHRS; CDR2 reads YFSETQ. The ends lost 4 bases at V and 6 bases at J; junction bases unmatched: 6. The CDR3 sequence is 15 residues long. CDR3 in DNA: TGCGCCAGCAGCCGGCCCGGGACAGGGGATGAAAAACTGTTTTTT. Protein sequence: CASSRPGTGDEKLFF.

The chain links TRBV9 to TRBJ2-1; D gene ambiguous. Germline assignment: CDR1 SGDLS and CDR2 YYNGEE. The CDR3 length is 13 residues. The V end lost 4 bases, the J end lost 4 bases, and 9 bases lay between the germline ends. CDR3 coding DNA: TGTGCCAGCAGCTCCTCCGGGTACAATGAGCAGTTCTTC. This translates into CASSSSGYNEQFF.

The genes are TRBV18 and TRBJ1-1, with 10 bases matching TRBD1. CDR1 and CDR2 from the germline V gene are KGHSH and LQKENI. The length of the CDR3 is 14 residues. J was trimmed by 4 bases and V by 6 bases; bases with no gene match: 5. This CDR3 is CASSVGQGITEAFF. In DNA form, the CDR3 reads TGTGCCAGCTCCGTGGGACAGGGGATCACTGAAGCTTTCTTT.

CDR3 in amino acids: CASKDRDNIVNEQFF. CDR3 coding DNA: TGTGCCAGTAAAGACCGGGACAATATCGTGAATGAGCAGTTCTTC. This rearrangement joins TRBV19 to TRBJ2-1, with D possibly matching TRBD1 (6 bases). The V and J ends lost 7 bases and 7 bases respectively, with 20 bases between them. The CDR3 loop spans 15 amino acids. CDR1 LNHDA and CDR2 SQIVND come from the germline V gene (reference sequence).

This clone appeared a single time. The V and J genes are TRBV5-1 and TRBJ2-1; 12 positions match TRBD2. With V trimmed by 0 bases and J by 4 bases, 11 bases remained unmatched. The CDR3 has 19 amino acids. Per germline, CDR1 SGHRS and CDR2 YFSETQ. In DNA form, the CDR3 reads TGCGCCAGCAGCTTGGCCGTGGCTAGCGGGGGGGCAGGTTACAATGAGCAGTTCTTC. Its translation is CASSLAVASGGAGYNEQFF.

The chain carries TRBV5-1 and TRBJ1-2, with a weak D call TRBD1 (5 bases). The CDR3 has 14 residues. Trimming shortened V by 0 bases and J by 6 bases, and 12 bases separated the two germline ends. Germline-derived CDR1 and CDR2 are SGHRS and YFSETQ. This chain's CDR3 is CASSLAGGGDGYTF. DNA for the CDR3: TGCGCCAGCAGCTTGGCCGGGGGTGGGGATGGCTACACCTTC. Supplemented by reference TRBV5-1 and TRBJ1-2, the full variable domain reads KAGVTQTPRYLIKTRGQQVTLSCSPISGHRSVSWYQQTPGQGLQFLFEYFSETQRNKGNFPGRFSGRQFSNSRSEMNVSTLELGDSALYLCASSLAGGGDGYTFGSGTRLTVV.

The rearrangement uses TRBV5-5 and TRBJ1-1; weak D call: TRBD1 (6 bases). The CDR3 is 13 amino acids. Per the germline V gene, CDR1 is SGHKS and CDR2 is YYEKEE (reference sequence). Deletions cut 4 bases from V and 1 base from J, with 8 bases between. The chain's CDR3 is CASSVDRNTEAFF. The DNA of the CDR3 is TGTGCCAGCAGCGTGGACAGGAACACTGAAGCTTTCTTT.

The rearrangement joins TRBV27 to TRBJ1-2, with 12 bases matching TRBD1. Per germline, CDR1 MNHEY and CDR2 SMNVEV (reference sequence). This CDR3 has 14 residues. V dropped 2 bases and J dropped 8; count of bases not matched to a gene: 3. As DNA, the CDR3 is TGTGCCAGCAGTTTAGGGACAGGGGGCACGGGCTACACCTTC. This codes for CASSLGTGGTGYTF.

This chain connects TRBV28 to TRBJ1-1; a weak D match, TRBD1 (6 bases). This CDR3 is built from 13 residues. Germline V gene lookup returns CDR1 MDHEN and CDR2 SYDVKM. Trimming removed 6 bases from V and 3 bases from J, with 11 bases in between. CDR3 loop: CASRNSGDTEAFF. CDR3 in DNA: TGTGCCAGCAGGAACTCAGGGGACACTGAAGCTTTCTTT.

This clone was found once. The genes are TRBV7-7 and TRBJ2-3; possibly TRBD1 for D (6 bases). The CDR3 consists of 13 residues. V was trimmed by 4 bases and J by 6 bases, leaving 11 bases between them. Germline V lookup: CDR1 SSHAT, CDR2 FNYEAQ (reference sequence). CDR3 DNA: TGTGCCAGCAGCTCGCACAGGGAGGATACGCAGTATTTT. Amino acids: CASSSHREDTQYF.

The chain joins TRBV14 to TRBJ1-2, with D hard to call. CDR3 length equals 16 residues. The V end was cut by 0 bases, the J end by 0 bases, with 11 bases between. Germline V gene sequence: CDR1 SGHDN, CDR2 FVKESK. CDR3: CASSQDIRIANYGYTF. Here the CDR3 DNA reads TGTGCCAGCAGCCAAGATATCAGGATTGCTAACTATGGCTACACCTTC.